This TCR beta chain was documented in a study of cytomegalovirus exposure and HLA in healthy donors. Comments on this clone: Its specificity is not known.

The PCR used 60 Vbeta and 13 Jbeta primers. The data were produced by immunoSEQ multiplex PCR, yet TCRdb's version contains in-frame clones alone and is incomplete. Seen in this sample are about 60,000 clones; the ten most common clones hold roughly 15%. Whereas donors were nominally healthy upon sampling, unrecorded immune exposures were probable. Whole-study findings and limits: Most TCR sequences were seen very rarely across donors, but some public TCRs occurred in many. TCR association rates varied by HLA locus in a later analysis, with DRB1 highest and HLA-C lowest.

The J segment lost 5 bases and the V segment lost 3 bases, leaving 12 bases of the junction unmatched. This CDR3 has 17 amino acids. CDR1 and CDR2 from the germline V gene are MNHEY and SMNVEV (reference sequence). Specimen: PBMCs. The source is a boy under 18 in good health and CMV-seronegative. The chain combines TRBV27 with TRBJ2-7, with 11 bases matching TRBD2. CDR3 in amino acids: CASSFLLAGGPTDEQYF. The CDR3 DNA is TGTGCCAGCAGTTTCCTTTTAGCGGGAGGGCCGACCGACGAGCAGTACTTC.